Below, one T cell receptor (beta chain) is given with its context. Antigen specificity is unknown. V gave up 3 bases and J gave up 6 bases; unmatched junction bases: 4. In germline, CDR1 is MRHNA, CDR2 SNTAGT. CDR3 size: 14 residues. This sample was taken from a study of cytomegalovirus exposure and HLA in healthy donors. About the research overall: Out of fewer than 400 genotyped donors, less than 85% belonged to the Caucasian-associated ancestry cluster.

Study findings and constraints: Earlier analysis found most TCR beta V segments productive about 90% or about 30% of the time. A few of the chains that were CMV-associated were confirmed in vitro to be specific for CMV antigens. More clonal expansion characterized HLA-associated TCR beta chains than equally common others in a later analysis.

PCR employed 60 Vbeta and 13 Jbeta primers. Sequencing was performed with immunoSEQ multiplex PCR; in TCRdb, only in-frame clones are kept and a portion is missing. The profile shows tens of thousands of clones, around 84% of them singletons. The chain has TRBV6-4 and TRBJ1-1; 10 positions match TRBD1. The material sequenced was PBMCs. This receptor was identified in a male donor in good health and CMV-seronegative. The CDR3 DNA sequence: TGTGCCAGCAGTGAGGACAGGGGGTCTGCTGAAGCTTTCTTT. The encoded protein is CASSEDRGSAEAFF.